This T cell receptor beta chain was profiled in a study of early stage breast cancer tumors. Study information: ER+/PR+/HER2- status applied to about 70% of the 16 invasive breast tumors.

Enough DNA from normal breast tissue often took about 100-320 mg. The method was immunoSEQ multiplex PCR; TCRdb's version includes in-frame clones alone and lacks a portion of them. This table has about 9,700 clones, under 80% appearing once. General study results and limits: Blood repertoires resembled normal breast more than tumor.

V lost 4 bases and J 3 bases, leaving 13 bases between the germline ends. The length of the CDR3 is 14 residues. With regard to this clone: What it binds is not known.

The sequencing input was normal breast tissue next to the tumor. The genes are TRBV6-7 and TRBJ2-7; D is perhaps TRBD1 (6 bases). TRBV6-7 is labeled an ORF, and its function is uncertain. This TCR derives from a person aged 40 to 49 with breast cancer. The CDR3 DNA sequence: TGTGCCAGCAGTTCCTTCGACAGGTACTACGAGCAGTACTTC. The encoded protein is CASSSFDRYYEQYF.